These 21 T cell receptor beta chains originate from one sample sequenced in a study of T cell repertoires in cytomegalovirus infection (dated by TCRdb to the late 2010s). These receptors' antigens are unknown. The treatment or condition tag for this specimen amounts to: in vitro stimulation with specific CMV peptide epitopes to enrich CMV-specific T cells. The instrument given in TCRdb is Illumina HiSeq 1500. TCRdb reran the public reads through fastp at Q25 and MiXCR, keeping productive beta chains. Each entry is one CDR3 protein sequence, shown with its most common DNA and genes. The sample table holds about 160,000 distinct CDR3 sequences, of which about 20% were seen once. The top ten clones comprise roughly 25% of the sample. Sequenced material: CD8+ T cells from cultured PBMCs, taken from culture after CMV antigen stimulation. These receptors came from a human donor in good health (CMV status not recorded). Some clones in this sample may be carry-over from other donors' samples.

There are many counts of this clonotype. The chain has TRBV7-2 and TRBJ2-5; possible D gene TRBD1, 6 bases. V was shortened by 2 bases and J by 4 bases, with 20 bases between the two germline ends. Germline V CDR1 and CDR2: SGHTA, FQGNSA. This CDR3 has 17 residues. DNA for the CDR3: TGTGCCAGCAGCTTAAATCGGGAACAGGGTGTGGGAGAGACCCAGTACTTC. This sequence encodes CASSLNREQGVGETQYF.

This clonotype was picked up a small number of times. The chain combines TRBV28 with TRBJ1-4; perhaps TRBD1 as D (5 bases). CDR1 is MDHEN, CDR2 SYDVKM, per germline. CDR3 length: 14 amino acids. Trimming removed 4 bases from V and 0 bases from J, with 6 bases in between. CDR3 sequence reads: CASSWTTTNEKLFF. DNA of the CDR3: TGTGCCAGCAGTTGGACAACAACTAATGAAAAACTGTTTTTT.

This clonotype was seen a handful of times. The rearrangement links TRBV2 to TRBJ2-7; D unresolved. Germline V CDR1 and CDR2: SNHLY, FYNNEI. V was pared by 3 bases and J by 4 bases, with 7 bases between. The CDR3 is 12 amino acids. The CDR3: CASSERRYEQYF. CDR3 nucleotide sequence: TGTGCCAGCAGTGAGCGGCGTTACGAGCAGTACTTC.

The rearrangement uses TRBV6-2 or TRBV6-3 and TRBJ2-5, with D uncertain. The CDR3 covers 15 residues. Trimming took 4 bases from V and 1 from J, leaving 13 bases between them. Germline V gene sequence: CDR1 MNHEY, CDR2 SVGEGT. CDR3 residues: CASSSRRIIQETQYF. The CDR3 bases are TGTGCCAGCAGTTCTCGGCGAATCATCCAAGAGACCCAGTACTTC.

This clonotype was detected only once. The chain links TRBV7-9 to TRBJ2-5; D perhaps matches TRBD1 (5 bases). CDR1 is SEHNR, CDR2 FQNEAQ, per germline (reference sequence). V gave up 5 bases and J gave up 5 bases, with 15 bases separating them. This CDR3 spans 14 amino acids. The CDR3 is CASSPPQGRETQYF. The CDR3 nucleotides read TGTGCCAGCAGCCCGCCTCAGGGTCGGGAGACCCAGTACTTC.

The CDR3 region is CASSQGGQGQKDTQYF. The DNA of the CDR3 is TGCGCCAGCAGCCAGGGGGGACAGGGTCAGAAAGATACGCAGTATTTT. V usage is TRBV4-1 and J usage is TRBJ2-3, with 9 bases matching TRBD1. This CDR3 has 16 amino acids. In germline, CDR1 is MGHRA, CDR2 YSYEKL. V lost 3 bases to trimming and J lost 5 bases; unmatched junction nucleotides: 9.

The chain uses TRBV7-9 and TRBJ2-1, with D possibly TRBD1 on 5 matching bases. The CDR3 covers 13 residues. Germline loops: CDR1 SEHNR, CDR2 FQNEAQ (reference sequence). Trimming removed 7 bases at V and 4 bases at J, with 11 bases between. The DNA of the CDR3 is TGTGCCAGCACCTGGCGACAGTACAATGAGCAGTTCTTC. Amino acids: CASTWRQYNEQFF. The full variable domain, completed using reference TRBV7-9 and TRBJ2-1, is DTGVSQNPRHKITKRGQNVTFRCDPISEHNRLYWYRQTLGQGPEFLTYFQNEAQLEKSRLLSDRFSAERPKGSFSTLEIQRTEQGDSAMYLCASTWRQYNEQFFGPGTRLTVL.

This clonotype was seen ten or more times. CDR3 region: CASSYPGATNEKLFF. In nucleotides, the CDR3 is TGTGCCAGCAGCTACCCAGGGGCAACTAATGAAAAACTGTTTTTT. This rearrangement joins TRBV7-8 to TRBJ1-4; D is perhaps TRBD1 (6 bases). Germline V gene lookup returns CDR1 SGHVS and CDR2 FQNEAQ. The V end was cut by 4 bases, the J end by 0 bases, with 9 bases between. The CDR3 loop spans 15 amino acids.

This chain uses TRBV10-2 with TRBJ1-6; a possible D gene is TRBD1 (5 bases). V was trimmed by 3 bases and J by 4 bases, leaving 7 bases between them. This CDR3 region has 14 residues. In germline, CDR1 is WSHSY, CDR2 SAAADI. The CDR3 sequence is CASSDRDYNSPLHF. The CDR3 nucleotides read TGCGCCAGCAGTGACAGGGATTATAATTCACCCCTCCACTTT.

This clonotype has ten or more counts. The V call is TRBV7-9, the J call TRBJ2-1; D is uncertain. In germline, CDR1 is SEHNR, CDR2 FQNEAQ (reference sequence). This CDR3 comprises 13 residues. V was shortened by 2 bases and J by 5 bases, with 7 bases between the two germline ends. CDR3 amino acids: CASSLSDNNEQFF. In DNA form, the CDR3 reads TGTGCCAGCAGCTTATCTGACAACAATGAGCAGTTCTTC.

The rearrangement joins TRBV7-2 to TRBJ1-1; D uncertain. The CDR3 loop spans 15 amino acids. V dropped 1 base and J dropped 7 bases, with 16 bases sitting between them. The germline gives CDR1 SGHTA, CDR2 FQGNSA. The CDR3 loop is CASSLVEFRDSEAFF. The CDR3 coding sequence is TGTGCCAGCAGCTTAGTGGAGTTCCGGGATAGTGAAGCTTTCTTT. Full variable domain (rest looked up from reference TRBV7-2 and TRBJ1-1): GAGVSQSPSNKVTEKGKDVELRCDPISGHTALYWYRQSLGQGLEFLIYFQGNSAPDKSGLPSDRFSAERTGGSVSTLTIQRTQQEDSAVYLCASSLVEFRDSEAFFGQGTRLTVV.

The CDR3, as DNA: TGTGCCAGCAGTACCAACCCAGATTCGGACAGGGTGGGAACCGGGGAGCTGTTTTTT. Translated, it gives CASSTNPDSDRVGTGELFF. This chain connects TRBV9 to TRBJ2-2; 8 nucleotides agree with TRBD1. The CDR3 is 19 amino acids. Germline V gene sequence: CDR1 SGDLS, CDR2 YYNGEE. After removal of 5 bases from V and 5 bases from J, the junction contained 20 bases not matched to a gene. The whole variable domain, remainder taken from reference TRBV9 and TRBJ2-2, is DSGVTQTPKHLITATGQRVTLRCSPRSGDLSVYWYQQSLDQGLQFLIQYYNGEERAKGNILERFSAQQFPDLHSELNLSSLELGDSALYFCASSTNPDSDRVGTGELFFGEGSRLTVL.

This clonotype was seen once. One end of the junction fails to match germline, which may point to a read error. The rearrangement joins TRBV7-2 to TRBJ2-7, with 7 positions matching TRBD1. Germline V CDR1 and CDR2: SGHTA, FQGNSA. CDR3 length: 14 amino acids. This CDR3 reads CANSFLGTVYEQYF. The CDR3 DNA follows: TGTGCCAACAGCTTCCTCGGGACAGTGTACGAGCAGTACTTC.

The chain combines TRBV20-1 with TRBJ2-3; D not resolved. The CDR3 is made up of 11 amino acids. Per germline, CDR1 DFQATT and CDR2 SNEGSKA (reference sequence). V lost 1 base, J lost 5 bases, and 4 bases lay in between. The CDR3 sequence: CSARAEDTQYF. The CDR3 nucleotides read TGCAGTGCTAGAGCGGAAGATACGCAGTATTTT.

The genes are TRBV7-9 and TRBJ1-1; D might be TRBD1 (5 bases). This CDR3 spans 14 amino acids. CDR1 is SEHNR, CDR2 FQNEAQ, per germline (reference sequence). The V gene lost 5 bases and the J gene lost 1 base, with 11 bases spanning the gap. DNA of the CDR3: TGTGCCAGCAGCCTTGGACACTCGAACACTGAAGCTTTCTTT. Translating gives CASSLGHSNTEAFF. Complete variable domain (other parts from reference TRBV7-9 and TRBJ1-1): DTGVSQNPRHKITKRGQNVTFRCDPISEHNRLYWYRQTLGQGPEFLTYFQNEAQLEKSRLLSDRFSAERPKGSFSTLEIQRTEQGDSAMYLCASSLGHSNTEAFFGQGTRLTVV.

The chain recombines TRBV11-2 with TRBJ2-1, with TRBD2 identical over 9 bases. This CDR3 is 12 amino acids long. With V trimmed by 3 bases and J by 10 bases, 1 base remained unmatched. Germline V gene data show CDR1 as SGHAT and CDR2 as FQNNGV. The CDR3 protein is CASSLGTSEQFF. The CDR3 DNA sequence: TGTGCCAGCAGCTTGGGGACTAGCGAGCAGTTCTTC. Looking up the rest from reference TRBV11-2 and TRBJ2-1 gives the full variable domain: EAGVAQSPRYKIIEKRQSVAFWCNPISGHATLYWYQQILGQGPKLLIQFQNNGVVDDSQLPKDRFSAERLKGVDSTLKIQPAKLEDSAVYLCASSLGTSEQFFGPGTRLTVL.

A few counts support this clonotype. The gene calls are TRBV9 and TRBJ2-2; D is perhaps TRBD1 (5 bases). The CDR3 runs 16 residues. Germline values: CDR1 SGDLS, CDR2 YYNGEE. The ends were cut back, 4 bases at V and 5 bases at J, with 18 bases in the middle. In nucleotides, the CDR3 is TGTGCCAGCAGCTACAGGCAGGGTGTTAGTACCGGGGAGCTGTTTTTT. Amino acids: CASSYRQGVSTGELFF.

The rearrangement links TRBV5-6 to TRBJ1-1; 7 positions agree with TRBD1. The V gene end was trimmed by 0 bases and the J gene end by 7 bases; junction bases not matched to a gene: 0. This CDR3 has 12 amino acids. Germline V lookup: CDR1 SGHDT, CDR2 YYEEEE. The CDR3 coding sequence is TGTGCCAGCAGCTTGGGGGACAGTGAAGCTTTCTTT. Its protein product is CASSLGDSEAFF.

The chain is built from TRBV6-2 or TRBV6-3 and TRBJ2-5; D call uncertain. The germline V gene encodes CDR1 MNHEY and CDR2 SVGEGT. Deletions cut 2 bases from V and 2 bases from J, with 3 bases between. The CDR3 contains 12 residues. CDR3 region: CASSYTQETQYF. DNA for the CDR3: TGTGCCAGCAGTTACACTCAAGAGACCCAGTACTTC.

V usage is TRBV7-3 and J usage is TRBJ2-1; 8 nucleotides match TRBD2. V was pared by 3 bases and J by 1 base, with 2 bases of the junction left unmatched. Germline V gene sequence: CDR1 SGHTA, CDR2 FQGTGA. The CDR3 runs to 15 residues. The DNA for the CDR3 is TGTGCCAGCAGCTTCATAGCGGGGTCCTACAATGAGCAGTTCTTC. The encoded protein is CASSFIAGSYNEQFF.

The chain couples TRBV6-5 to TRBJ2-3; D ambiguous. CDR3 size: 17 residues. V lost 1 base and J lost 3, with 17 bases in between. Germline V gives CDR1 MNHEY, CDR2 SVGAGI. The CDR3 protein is CASSYFSTPSSTDTQYF. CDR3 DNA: TGTGCCAGCAGTTACTTCTCAACACCCTCGAGTACAGATACGCAGTATTTT.